These 10 T cell receptor beta chains were sequenced from one sample in a study of T-cell reconstitution after alpha-beta-depleted transplantation in children. Unique molecular identifiers were incorporated when the TCRbeta library was constructed. Via MiXCR, TCRdb re-called the PCR reads, giving one row per CDR3 protein. The table lists approximately 400,000 distinct CDR3 sequences, around 9.9% of them singletons, with approximately 5% in the top ten. This specimen was PBMCs from the stem cell graft donor, taken from the stem cell graft. These receptors originate from a human donor who donated a stem cell graft to a child with acute myeloid leukemia.

The chain combines TRBV7-2 with TRBJ1-6; 7 bases are shared with TRBD1. Germline lookup yields CDR1 SGHTA and CDR2 FQGNSA. V was clipped by 7 bases and J by 2 bases; unmatched bases: 5. This CDR3 comprises 15 residues. Here the CDR3 reads CASTRQGPYNSPLHF. In DNA form, the CDR3 reads TGTGCCAGCACCAGACAGGGTCCCTATAATTCACCCCTCCACTTT.

In this sample, this clonotype turned up a few times. This sequence joins TRBV18 and TRBJ2-3; D possibly matches TRBD1 or TRBD2 (6 bases each). The CDR3 is 18 residues long. V lost 3 bases and J lost 2, with 21 bases in between. Germline V gives CDR1 KGHSH, CDR2 LQKENI. The CDR3 loop reads CASSPSTNRDLLTDTQYF. DNA of the CDR3: TGTGCCAGCTCACCCTCGACTAACAGGGACTTACTCACAGATACGCAGTATTTT.

This clonotype was picked up a small number of times. The CDR3 is CASKPGRAGEKLFF. CDR3 bases: TGTGCCAGCAAACCGGGGAGGGCTGGTGAAAAACTGTTTTTT. The V gene is TRBV27, the J gene TRBJ1-4; D remains unclear. The V and J ends lost 7 bases and 7 bases respectively, with 16 bases between them. In germline, CDR1 is MNHEY, CDR2 SMNVEV (reference sequence). The CDR3 length is 14 residues. Looking up the rest from reference TRBV27 and TRBJ1-4 gives the full variable domain: EAQVTQNPRYLITVTGKKLTVTCSQNMNHEYMSWYRQDPGLGLRQIYYSMNVEVTDKGDVPEGYKVSRKEKRNFPLILESPSPNQTSLYFCASKPGRAGEKLFFGSGTQLSVL.

This clonotype was recorded a few times. The chain couples TRBV6-2 or TRBV6-3 to TRBJ2-2, with TRBD2 as a possible D gene (6 bases). The CDR3 is 20 residues long. Germline CDR1 and CDR2: MNHEY and SVGEGT. Deletions cut 3 bases from V and 0 bases from J, with 23 bases between. The CDR3 is CASSYFGRLGGQSNTGELFF. For the CDR3, the DNA is TGTGCCAGCAGTTATTTCGGTAGGTTGGGAGGACAATCGAACACCGGGGAGCTGTTTTTT.

The sample holds many counts of this clonotype. The gene calls are TRBV20-1 and TRBJ1-1; D is uncertain. V was shortened by 6 bases and J by 4 bases, with 9 bases between the two germline ends. This CDR3 is built from 11 residues. Germline V gene data show CDR1 as DFQATT and CDR2 as SNEGSKA (reference sequence). In DNA, the CDR3 is TGCAGTGCCGTCTTGGGCACTGAAGCTTTCTTT. This sequence encodes CSAVLGTEAFF.

The chain uses TRBV27 and TRBJ2-7; 8 bases fit TRBD2. The V segment lost 8 bases and the J segment 3 bases; nucleotides outside the gene matches: 6. This CDR3 contains 13 residues. The germline gives CDR1 MNHEY, CDR2 SMNVEV (reference sequence). The CDR3 nucleotides read TGTGCCAGCTCAACTAGCGGAAGCTACGAGCAGTACGTC. Translating gives CASSTSGSYEQYV.

V and J are TRBV11-2 and TRBJ2-2; TRBD1 agrees at 7 bases. Germline values: CDR1 SGHAT, CDR2 FQNNGV. The V gene end was trimmed by 6 bases and the J gene end by 2 bases; junction bases not matched to a gene: 9. The CDR3 is 16 amino acids. The CDR3 DNA follows: TGTGCCAGCAGTGCGACAGGGATCTTTAACACCGGGGAGCTGTTTTTT. Translated: CASSATGIFNTGELFF.

The chain recombines TRBV19 with TRBJ2-2, with D uncertain. CDR1 is LNHDA, CDR2 SQIVND, per germline (reference sequence). The CDR3 sequence is 15 residues long. V lost 1 base to trimming and J lost 3 bases, with 9 bases between them. For the CDR3, the DNA is TGTGCCAGTAGTATAGCCGGACGGGACACCGGGGAGCTGTTTTTT. Protein sequence: CASSIAGRDTGELFF. Based on the CDR3 plus reference TRBV19 and TRBJ2-2, the full variable domain is DGGITQSPKYLFRKEGQNVTLSCEQNLNHDAMYWYRQDPGQGLRLIYYSQIVNDFQKGDIAEGYSVSREKKESFPLTVTSAQKNPTAFYLCASSIAGRDTGELFFGEGSRLTVL.

This clonotype was observed a handful of times. The V call is TRBV20-1, the J call TRBJ2-1, with 8 bases lining up with TRBD2. With V trimmed by 0 bases and J by 2 bases, 3 bases remained unmatched. Germline-derived CDR1 and CDR2 are DFQATT and SNEGSKA (reference sequence). The CDR3 loop spans 15 amino acids. CDR3 region: CSARESGGPYNEQFF. CDR3 DNA: TGCAGTGCTAGAGAATCGGGGGGGCCCTACAATGAGCAGTTCTTC.

The genes are TRBV3-1 and TRBJ2-7, with unresolved D. Trimming took off 1 base at V and 5 bases at J, with 15 bases between the two ends. This CDR3 contains 15 residues. The V gene's germline CDR1 is LGHDT and CDR2 YNNKEL (reference sequence). As DNA, the CDR3 is TGTGCCAGCAGCCAAGGTTCGGCAGGCCCGAACGAGCAGTACGTC. It translates to CASSQGSAGPNEQYV.